This TCR beta chain was identified during a study of blood T cell repertoires in COVID-19. At the level of the study: Researchers got acute and convalescent COVID-19 samples from the United States, Italy and Spain.

Original processing methods: Reference gene primer amplification yielded estimated nucleated cell counts. Some clones are missing from TCRdb's copy, which holds only in-frame ones; the method was immunoSEQ multiplex PCR. V, J and clone size reflect that table, while D and trimming were determined from the DNA. The sample holds around 200,000 clones, roughly nine tenths seen once. The V gene's germline CDR1 is MNHEY and CDR2 SMNVEV (reference sequence). Trimming at V came to 3 bases and at J to 4 bases, leaving 9 bases not matched to a gene. The CDR3 length is 15 residues. The chain joins TRBV27 to TRBJ2-7; TRBD1 matches 7 bases. The sample was peripheral blood. This sequence was found in a middle-aged man with acute or convalescent COVID-19. CDR3: CASSLKGAHGYEQYF. The CDR3 nucleotides are TGTGCCAGCAGTTTGAAGGGGGCGCATGGGTACGAGCAGTACTTC.